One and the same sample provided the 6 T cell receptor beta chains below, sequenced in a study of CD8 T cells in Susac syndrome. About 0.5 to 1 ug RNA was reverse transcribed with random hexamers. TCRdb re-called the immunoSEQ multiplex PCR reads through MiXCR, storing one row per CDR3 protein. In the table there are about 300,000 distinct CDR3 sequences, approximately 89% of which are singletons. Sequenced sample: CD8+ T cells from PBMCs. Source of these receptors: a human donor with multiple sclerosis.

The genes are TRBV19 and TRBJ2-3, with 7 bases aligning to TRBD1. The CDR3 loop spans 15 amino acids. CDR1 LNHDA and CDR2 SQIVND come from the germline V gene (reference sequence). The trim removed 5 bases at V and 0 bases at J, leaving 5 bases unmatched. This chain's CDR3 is CASSLGQVSTDTQYF. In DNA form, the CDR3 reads TGTGCCAGTAGTTTAGGACAGGTTAGCACAGATACGCAGTATTTT.

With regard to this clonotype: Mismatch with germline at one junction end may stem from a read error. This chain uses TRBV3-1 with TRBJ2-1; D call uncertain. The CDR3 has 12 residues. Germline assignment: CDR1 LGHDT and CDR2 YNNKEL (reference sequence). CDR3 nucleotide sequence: TGTGCCAGCAGTCAAGTGATATACGAGCAGTTCTTC. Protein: CASSQVIYEQFF.

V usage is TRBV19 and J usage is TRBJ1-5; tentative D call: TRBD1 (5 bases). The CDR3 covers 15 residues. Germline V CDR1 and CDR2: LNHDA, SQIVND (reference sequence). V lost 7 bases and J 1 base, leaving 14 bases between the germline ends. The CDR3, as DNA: TGTGCCAGTACCTGGGGGACCCGAAGCAATCAGCCCCAGCATTTT. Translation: CASTWGTRSNQPQHF. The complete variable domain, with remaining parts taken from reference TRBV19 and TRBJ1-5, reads DGGITQSPKYLFRKEGQNVTLSCEQNLNHDAMYWYRQDPGQGLRLIYYSQIVNDFQKGDIAEGYSVSREKKESFPLTVTSAQKNPTAFYLCASTWGTRSNQPQHFGDGTRLSIL.

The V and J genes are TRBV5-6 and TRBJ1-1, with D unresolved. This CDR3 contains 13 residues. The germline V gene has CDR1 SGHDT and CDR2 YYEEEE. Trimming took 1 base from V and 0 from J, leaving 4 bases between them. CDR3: CASSLPLNTEAFF. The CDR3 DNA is TGTGCCAGCAGCTTGCCCCTGAACACTGAAGCTTTCTTT.

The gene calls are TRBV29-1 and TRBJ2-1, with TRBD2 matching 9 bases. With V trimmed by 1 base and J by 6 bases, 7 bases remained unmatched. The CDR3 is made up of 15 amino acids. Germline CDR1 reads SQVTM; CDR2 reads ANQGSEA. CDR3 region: CSVEALAGPINEQFF. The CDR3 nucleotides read TGCAGCGTTGAAGCCCTAGCGGGGCCAATCAATGAGCAGTTCTTC.

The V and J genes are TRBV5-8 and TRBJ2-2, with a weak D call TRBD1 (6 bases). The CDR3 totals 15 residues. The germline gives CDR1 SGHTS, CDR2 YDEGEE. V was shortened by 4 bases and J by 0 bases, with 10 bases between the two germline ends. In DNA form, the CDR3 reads TGTGCCAGCAGCCGTAGGACAGCGAACACCGGGGAGCTGTTTTTT. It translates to CASSRRTANTGELFF.